This is a list of T cell receptor beta chains from one sample in a study of blood T cells in healthy people across ages. TCRdb itself ran the 5' RACE reads through MiXCR, one entry per CDR3 protein. The data hold about 830,000 distinct CDR3 sequences, with about three fifths observed a single time. What was sequenced was blood. The receptors were gathered from a man aged 25 to 40 in good health. Each CDR3 is given with its conserved first and last residue. The order of the fields is J gene, D gene, clone size, V gene, CDR3 DNA, CDR3 protein. A D gene is named only where the DNA matches it firmly. Only part of the rows carry a size: once, few, many, or a class if the clone is expanded.

>TRBJ2-1|TRBD2|few|TRBV20-1
TGCAGTGCTAGGCTAGCGGGGATAAATGAGCAGTTCTTC
CSARLAGINEQFF
>TRBJ2-1|TRBD2|NA|TRBV9
TGTGCCAGCAGCGGAAATTGGGCTAGCGGGAGGGAGGACTACAATGAGCAGTTCTTC
CASSGNWASGREDYNEQFF
>TRBJ2-3|TRBD1|NA|TRBV6-2/TRBV6-3
TGTGCCAGCAGCAAACTTGGGACAGGGGAATCGGGTACGCAGTATTTT
CASSKLGTGESGTQYF
>TRBJ2-5|TRBD2|NA|TRBV20-1
TGCAGTGCTAGATCAGGACTAGGGCAAGAGACCCAGTACTTC
CSARSGLGQETQYF
>TRBJ2-7|NA|NA|TRBV9
TGTGCCAGCAGCGTAGGAAGGGAGAACGACGAGCAGTACTTC
CASSVGRENDEQYF
>TRBJ1-2|NA|NA|TRBV29-1
TGCAGCGTTGAATCGTCCGACTATGGCTACACCTTC
CSVESSDYGYTF
>TRBJ1-2|TRBD1|many|TRBV24-1
TGTGCCACCAGTGAGGACGGACAGGACTATGGCTACACCTTC
CATSEDGQDYGYTF
>TRBJ2-1|TRBD2|once|TRBV25-1
TGTGCCAGCAGTGCTCTAGCGGGAGCGACATCTGGGTCCTACAATGAGCAGTTCTTC
CASSALAGATSGSYNEQFF
>TRBJ2-3|NA|NA|TRBV7-9
TGTGCCAGCAGCCCCATGGGGGGGGCGGCAGATACGCAGTATTTT
CASSPMGGAADTQYF
>TRBJ2-1|NA|NA|TRBV6-2/TRBV6-3
TGTGCCAGCAGTTACTCAACGGCTAGGAGCTACGAGCAGTTCTTC
CASSYSTARSYEQFF